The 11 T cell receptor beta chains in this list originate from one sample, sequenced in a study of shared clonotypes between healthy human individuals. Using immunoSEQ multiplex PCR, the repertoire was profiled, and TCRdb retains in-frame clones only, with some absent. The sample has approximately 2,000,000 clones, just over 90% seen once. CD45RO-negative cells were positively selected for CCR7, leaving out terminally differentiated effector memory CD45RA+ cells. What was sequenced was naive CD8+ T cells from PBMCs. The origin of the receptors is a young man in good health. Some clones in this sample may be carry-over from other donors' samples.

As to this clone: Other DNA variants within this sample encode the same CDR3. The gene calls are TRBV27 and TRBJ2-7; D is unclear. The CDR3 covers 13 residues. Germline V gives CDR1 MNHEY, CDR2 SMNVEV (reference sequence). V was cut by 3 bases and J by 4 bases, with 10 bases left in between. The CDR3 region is CASSFGRNYEQYF. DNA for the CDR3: TGTGCCAGCAGTTTTGGCAGAAATTACGAGCAGTACTTC.

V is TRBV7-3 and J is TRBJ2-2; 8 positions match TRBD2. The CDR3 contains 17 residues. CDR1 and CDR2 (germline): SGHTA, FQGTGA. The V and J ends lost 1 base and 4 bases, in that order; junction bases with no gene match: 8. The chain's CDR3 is CASSLMGSSGLTGELFF. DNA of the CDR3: TGTGCCAGCAGCTTAATGGGATCTAGCGGGCTCACCGGGGAGCTGTTTTTT.

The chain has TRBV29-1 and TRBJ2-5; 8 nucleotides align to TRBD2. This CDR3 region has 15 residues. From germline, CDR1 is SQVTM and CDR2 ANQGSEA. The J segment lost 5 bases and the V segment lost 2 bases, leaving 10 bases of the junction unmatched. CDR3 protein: CSVERTSRGGETQYF. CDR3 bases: TGCAGCGTTGAAAGGACTAGCCGTGGGGGGGAGACCCAGTACTTC.

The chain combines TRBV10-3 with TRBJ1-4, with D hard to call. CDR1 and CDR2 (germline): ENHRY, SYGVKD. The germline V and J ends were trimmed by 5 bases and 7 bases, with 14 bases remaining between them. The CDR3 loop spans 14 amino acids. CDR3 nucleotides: TGTGCCATCAGTCCAGACCCTAAAGCTGAAAAACTGTTTTTT. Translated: CAISPDPKAEKLFF.

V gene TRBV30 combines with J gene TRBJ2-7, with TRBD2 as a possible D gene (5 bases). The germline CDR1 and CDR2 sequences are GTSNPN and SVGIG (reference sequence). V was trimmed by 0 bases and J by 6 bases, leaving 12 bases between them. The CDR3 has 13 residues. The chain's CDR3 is CAWSVSRGIEQYF. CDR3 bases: TGTGCCTGGAGTGTATCTCGAGGGATCGAGCAGTACTTC.

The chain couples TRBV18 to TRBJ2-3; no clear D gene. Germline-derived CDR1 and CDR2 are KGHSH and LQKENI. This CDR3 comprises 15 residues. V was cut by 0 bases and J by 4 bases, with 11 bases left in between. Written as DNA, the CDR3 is TGTGCCAGCTCACCACCGGAGTCTCCCGCAGATACGCAGTATTTT. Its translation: CASSPPESPADTQYF.

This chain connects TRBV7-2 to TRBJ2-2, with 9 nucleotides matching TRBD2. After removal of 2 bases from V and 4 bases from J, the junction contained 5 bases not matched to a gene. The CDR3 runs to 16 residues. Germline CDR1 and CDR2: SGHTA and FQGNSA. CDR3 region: CASSLQAGGLTGELFF. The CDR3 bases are TGTGCCAGCAGCTTACAAGCGGGAGGCCTCACCGGGGAGCTGTTTTTT.

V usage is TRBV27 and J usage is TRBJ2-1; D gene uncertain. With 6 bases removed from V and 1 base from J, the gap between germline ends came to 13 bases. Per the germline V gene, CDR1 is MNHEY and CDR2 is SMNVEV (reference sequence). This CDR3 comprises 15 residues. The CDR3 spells CASSQAPVSYNEQFF. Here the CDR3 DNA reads TGTGCCAGCAGCCAAGCCCCGGTATCCTACAATGAGCAGTTCTTC.

CDR3 sequence reads: CASSLGGVKGQTQYF. CDR3 nucleotides: TGTGCCAGCAGTTTAGGCGGCGTTAAGGGGCAGACCCAGTACTTC. V gene TRBV28 combines with J gene TRBJ2-5; a weak D match, TRBD1 (5 bases). The germline gives CDR1 MDHEN, CDR2 SYDVKM. This CDR3 is built from 15 residues. The ends were cut back, 2 bases at V and 6 bases at J, with 16 bases in the middle.

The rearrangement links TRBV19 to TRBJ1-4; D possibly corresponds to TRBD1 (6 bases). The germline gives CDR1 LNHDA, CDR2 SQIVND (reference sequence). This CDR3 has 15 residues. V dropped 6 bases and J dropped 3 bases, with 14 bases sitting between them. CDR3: CASSRWAGANEKLFF. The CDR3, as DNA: TGTGCCAGTAGCCGGTGGGCAGGGGCTAATGAAAAACTGTTTTTT.

CDR3 protein: CASSSPIGSYNEQFF. The CDR3 DNA follows: TGTGCCAGCAGCTCCCCTATAGGCTCCTACAATGAGCAGTTCTTC. The rearrangement uses TRBV7-9 and TRBJ2-1; no definite D call. Germline loops: CDR1 SEHNR, CDR2 FQNEAQ (reference sequence). CDR3 length: 15 residues. The ends were cut back, 4 bases at V and 0 bases at J, with 10 bases in the middle. The variable domain in full, with the rest retrieved from reference TRBV7-9 and TRBJ2-1, is DTGVSQNPRHKITKRGQNVTFRCDPISEHNRLYWYRQTLGQGPEFLTYFQNEAQLEKSRLLSDRFSAERPKGSFSTLEIQRTEQGDSAMYLCASSSPIGSYNEQFFGPGTRLTVL.